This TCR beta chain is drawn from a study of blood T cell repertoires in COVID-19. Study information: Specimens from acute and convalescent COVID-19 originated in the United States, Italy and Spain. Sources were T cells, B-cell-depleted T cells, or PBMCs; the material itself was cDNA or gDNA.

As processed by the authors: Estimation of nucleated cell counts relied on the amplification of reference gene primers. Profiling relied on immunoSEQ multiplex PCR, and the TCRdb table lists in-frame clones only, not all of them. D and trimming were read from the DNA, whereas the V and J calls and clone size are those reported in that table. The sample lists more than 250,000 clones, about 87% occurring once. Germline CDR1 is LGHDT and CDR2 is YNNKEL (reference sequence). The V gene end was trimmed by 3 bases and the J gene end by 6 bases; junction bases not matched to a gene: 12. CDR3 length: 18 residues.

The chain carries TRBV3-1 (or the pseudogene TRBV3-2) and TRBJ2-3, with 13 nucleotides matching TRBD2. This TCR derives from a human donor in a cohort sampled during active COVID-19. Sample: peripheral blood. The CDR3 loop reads CASSQTSGTSGERDTQYF. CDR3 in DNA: TGTGCCAGCAGCCAGACTTCCGGGACTAGCGGGGAAAGGGATACGCAGTATTTT.